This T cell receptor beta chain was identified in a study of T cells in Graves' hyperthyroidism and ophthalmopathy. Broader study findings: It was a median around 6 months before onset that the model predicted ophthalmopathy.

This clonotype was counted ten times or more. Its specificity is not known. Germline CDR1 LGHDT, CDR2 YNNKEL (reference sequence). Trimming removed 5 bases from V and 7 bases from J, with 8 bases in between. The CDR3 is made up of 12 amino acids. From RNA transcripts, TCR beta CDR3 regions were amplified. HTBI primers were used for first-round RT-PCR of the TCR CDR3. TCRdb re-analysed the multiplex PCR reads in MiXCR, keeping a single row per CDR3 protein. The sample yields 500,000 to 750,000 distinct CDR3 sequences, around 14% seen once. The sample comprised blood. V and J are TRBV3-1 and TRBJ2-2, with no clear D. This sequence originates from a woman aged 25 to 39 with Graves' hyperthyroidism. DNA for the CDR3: TGTGCCAGCAGCAAAACCTTCGGGGAGCTGTTTTTT. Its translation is CASSKTFGELFF.